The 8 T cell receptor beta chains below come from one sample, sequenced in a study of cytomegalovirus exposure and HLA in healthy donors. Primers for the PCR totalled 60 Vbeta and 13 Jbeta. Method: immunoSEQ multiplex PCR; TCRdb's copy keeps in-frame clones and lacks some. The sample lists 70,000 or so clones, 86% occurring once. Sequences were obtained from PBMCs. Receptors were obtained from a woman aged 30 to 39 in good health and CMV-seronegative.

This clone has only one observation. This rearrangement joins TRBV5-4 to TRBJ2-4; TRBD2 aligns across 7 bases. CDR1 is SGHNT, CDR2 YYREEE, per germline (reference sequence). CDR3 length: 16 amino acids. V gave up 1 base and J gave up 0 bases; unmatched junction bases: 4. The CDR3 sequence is CASSLPSGLAKNIQYF. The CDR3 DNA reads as TGTGCCAGCAGCTTGCCTAGCGGCTTAGCCAAAAACATTCAGTACTTC.

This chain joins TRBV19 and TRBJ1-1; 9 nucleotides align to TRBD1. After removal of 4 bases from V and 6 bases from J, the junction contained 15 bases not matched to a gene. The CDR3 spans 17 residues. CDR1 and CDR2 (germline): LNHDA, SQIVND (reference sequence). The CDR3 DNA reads TGTGCCAGTAGTAGACCGGTGACAGGGGGAAGGAGGTCTGAAGCTTTCTTT. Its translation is CASSRPVTGGRRSEAFF. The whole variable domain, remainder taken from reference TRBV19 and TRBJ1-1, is DGGITQSPKYLFRKEGQNVTLSCEQNLNHDAMYWYRQDPGQGLRLIYYSQIVNDFQKGDIAEGYSVSREKKESFPLTVTSAQKNPTAFYLCASSRPVTGGRRSEAFFGQGTRLTVV.

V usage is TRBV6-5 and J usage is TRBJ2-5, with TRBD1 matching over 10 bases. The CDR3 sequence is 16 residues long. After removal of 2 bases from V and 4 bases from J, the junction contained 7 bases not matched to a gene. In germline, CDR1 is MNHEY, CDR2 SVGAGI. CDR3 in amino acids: CASSYGQGGIGETQYF. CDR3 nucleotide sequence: TGTGCCAGCAGTTACGGACAGGGGGGAATTGGAGAGACCCAGTACTTC.

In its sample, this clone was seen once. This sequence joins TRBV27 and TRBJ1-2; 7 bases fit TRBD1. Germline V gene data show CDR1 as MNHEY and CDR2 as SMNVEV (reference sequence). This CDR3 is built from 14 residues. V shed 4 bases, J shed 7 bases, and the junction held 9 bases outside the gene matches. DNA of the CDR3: TGTGCCAGCAGTTCACTCGACAGGGTTCGTGGCTACACCTTC. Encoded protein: CASSSLDRVRGYTF.

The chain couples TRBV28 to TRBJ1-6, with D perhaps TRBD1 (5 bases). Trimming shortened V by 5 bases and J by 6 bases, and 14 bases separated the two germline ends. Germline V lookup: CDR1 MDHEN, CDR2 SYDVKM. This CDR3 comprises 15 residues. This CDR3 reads CASSPPGQSNSPLHF. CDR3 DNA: TGTGCCAGCAGTCCCCCTGGACAATCTAATTCACCCCTCCACTTT.

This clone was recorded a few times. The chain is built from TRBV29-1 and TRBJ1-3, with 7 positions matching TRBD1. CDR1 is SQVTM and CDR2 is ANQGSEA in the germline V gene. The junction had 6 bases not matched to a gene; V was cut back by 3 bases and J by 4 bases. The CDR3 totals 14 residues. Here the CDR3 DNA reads TGCAGCGTTGAGACAGGGATTGGCGGAAACACCATATATTTT. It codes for CSVETGIGGNTIYF.

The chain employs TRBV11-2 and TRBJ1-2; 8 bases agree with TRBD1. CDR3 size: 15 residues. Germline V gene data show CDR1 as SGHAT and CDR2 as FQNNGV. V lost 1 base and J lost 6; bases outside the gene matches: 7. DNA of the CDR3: TGTGCCAGCAGCTTAGGGGGGGACAGGAGGGATGGCTACACCTTC. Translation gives CASSLGGDRRDGYTF.

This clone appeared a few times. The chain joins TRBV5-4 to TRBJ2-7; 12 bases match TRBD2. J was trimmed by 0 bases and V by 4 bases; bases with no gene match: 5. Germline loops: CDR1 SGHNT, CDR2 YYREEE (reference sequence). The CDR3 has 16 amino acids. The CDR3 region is CASSTPGLAGSYEQYF. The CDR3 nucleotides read TGTGCCAGCAGCACACCGGGACTAGCGGGCTCCTACGAGCAGTACTTC.